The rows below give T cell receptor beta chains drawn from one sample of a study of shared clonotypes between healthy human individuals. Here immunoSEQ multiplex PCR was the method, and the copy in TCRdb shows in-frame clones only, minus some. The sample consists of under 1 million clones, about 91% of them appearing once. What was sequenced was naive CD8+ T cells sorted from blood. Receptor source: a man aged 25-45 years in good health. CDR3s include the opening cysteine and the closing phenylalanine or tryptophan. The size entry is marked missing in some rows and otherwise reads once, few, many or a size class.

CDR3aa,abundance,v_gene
CASSSLRFEAPSTFF,-,TRBV28
CASSVSEGLVDEQFF,-,TRBV5-4
CASKSSGSRYSYNEQFF,-,TRBV27
CASLSGGSGEQFF,-,TRBV30
CAISEARGIYEQYF,-,TRBV10-3
CASSVTPTDGETQYF,-,TRBV9
CASSGGATASTDTQYF,-,TRBV7-9
CASRGASGSSYNEQFF,-,TRBV28
CSVEGTTDSQETQYF,-,TRBV29-1
CATAVTRSYEQYF,few,TRBV27
CASSPRDKAYNEQFF,-,TRBV5-6
CASSLGQNYEQYF,-,TRBV14
CASRYGGGGISYEQYF,-,TRBV6-5
CASSDLAAYNEQFF,-,TRBV7-9
CASSDSGRGWTEAFF,-,TRBV10-2
CASSLDWQGGYEQYF,-,TRBV7-2
CASSQSMGTNNEQFF,-,TRBV4-3
CASSGGDFYEQYF,-,TRBV10-1
CASSPGAYNEQFF,-,TRBV9
CASSLRGRDTLGWGETQYF,-,TRBV7-8
CASSRGLAGSYEQYF,-,TRBV11-3
CASSEAFEGTKYNEQFF,-,TRBV6-1
CASSRGVAGDWETQYF,-,TRBV7-6
CASSLRGRKAFF,-,TRBV27
CASSRDRAGTGTDTQYF,-,TRBV13